This T cell receptor (beta chain) was identified during a study of neurological immune-mediated disorders. Notes on the study in general: The most TCR clonal expansion was seen in HTLV-1-associated myelopathy, whereas the least was seen in multiple sclerosis, below the level in healthy controls.

In TCRdb, the 5' RACE reads were re-called with MiXCR into one record per CDR3 protein. The profile shows approximately 50,000 distinct CDR3 sequences, about a tenth of them singletons. The germline V and J ends were trimmed by 5 bases and 4 bases, with 12 bases remaining between them. CDR1 MDHEN and CDR2 SYDVKM come from the germline V gene. There are 14 residues in the CDR3. This clonotype was recorded many times. Its antigen is undetermined. The clonotype was recovered from a man in his 70s with HTLV-1-associated myelopathy (HAM/TSP). The sample taken for sequencing was PBMCs. The chain has TRBV28 and TRBJ2-1; possibly TRBD1 for D (6 bases). The CDR3 bases are TGTGCCAGCAGTGGACAGCCCTCTTACAATGAGCAGTTCTTC. This encodes CASSGQPSYNEQFF.